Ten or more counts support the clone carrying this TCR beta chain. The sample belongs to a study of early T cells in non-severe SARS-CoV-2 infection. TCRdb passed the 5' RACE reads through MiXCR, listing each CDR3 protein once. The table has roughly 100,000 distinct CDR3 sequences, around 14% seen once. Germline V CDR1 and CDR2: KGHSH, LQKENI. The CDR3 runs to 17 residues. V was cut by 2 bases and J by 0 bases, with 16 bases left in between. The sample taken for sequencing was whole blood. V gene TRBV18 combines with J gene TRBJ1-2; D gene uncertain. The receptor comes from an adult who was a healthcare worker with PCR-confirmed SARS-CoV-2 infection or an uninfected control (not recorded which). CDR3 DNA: TGTGCCAGCTCACCATCCGGGGAAACAGTAGCTAACTATGGCTACACCTTC. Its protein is CASSPSGETVANYGYTF.